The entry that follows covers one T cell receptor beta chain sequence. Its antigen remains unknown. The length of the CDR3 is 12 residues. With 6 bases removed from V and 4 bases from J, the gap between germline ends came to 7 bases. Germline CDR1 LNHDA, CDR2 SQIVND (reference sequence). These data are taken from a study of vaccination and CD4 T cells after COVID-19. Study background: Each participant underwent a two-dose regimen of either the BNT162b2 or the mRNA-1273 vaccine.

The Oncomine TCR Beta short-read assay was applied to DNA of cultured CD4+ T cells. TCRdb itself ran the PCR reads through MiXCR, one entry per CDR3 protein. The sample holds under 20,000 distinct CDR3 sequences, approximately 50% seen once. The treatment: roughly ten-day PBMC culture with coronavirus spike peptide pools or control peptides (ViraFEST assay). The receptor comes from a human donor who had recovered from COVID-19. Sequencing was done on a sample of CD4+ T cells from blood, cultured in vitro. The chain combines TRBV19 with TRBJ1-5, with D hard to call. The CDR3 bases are TGTGCCAGTAGGGGCGTTAATCAGCCCCAGCATTTT. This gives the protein CASRGVNQPQHF.